This section outlines one TCR beta chain sequence together with its context. Antigen: not known. Trimming stripped 5 bases from V and 2 bases from J, with 18 bases between. The germline gives CDR1 LNHDA, CDR2 SQIVND (reference sequence). The CDR3 length is 16 residues. Here immunoSEQ multiplex PCR was the method, and the copy in TCRdb shows in-frame clones only, minus some. Among around 160,000 clones, around 91% were seen once, and the ten largest hold around 5%. These data originate in a study of T cell responses to AZD1222 COVID-19 vaccine. Study at large: Investigators merged groups given second doses at roughly 4 or roughly 12 weeks.

Study outcomes and limitations: It should be noted that donors were predominantly white British and more often female, and clonal diversity was possibly underestimated. The breadth and depth of Spike-specific TCRs increased once two AZD1222 doses had been given. Spike was spanned by vaccine-associated CD4 TCRs, which were dominant at 160-218 and 743-854.

The starting material was peripheral blood, obtained on day 0 of AZD1222 vaccination. This receptor was obtained from an adult in good health. This chain links TRBV19 with TRBJ1-1, with no clear D. The CDR3 protein is CASSALAQGPNTEAFF. DNA of the CDR3: TGTGCCAGTAGTGCCTTAGCCCAAGGCCCTAACACTGAAGCTTTCTTT.